This TCR beta chain was recovered during a study of naive and memory T cell subsets. Two oligonucleotides, mixed equimolar, formed the beta constant-region primer covering TRBC1 and TRBC2. Four rounds of PCR amplified the ligated cDNA using nested alpha and beta constant-region primers plus SP2. An oligonucleotide with the SP2 primer and a 12-nucleotide UMI was ligated to the cDNA 3' end. TCRdb passed the UMI-ligation and nested PCR reads through MiXCR, listing each CDR3 protein once. The table has over 110,000 distinct CDR3 sequences, about a fifth seen once. To note about this clonotype: No antigen is known for it.

Whole-study results and caveats: There was no ground truth to check naive and memory subset results. Especially in CD8 cells, naive repertoires contained a few larger clonotypes, possibly CD45RA-re-expressing memory cells.

CD8 T cells were positively selected from what remained after CD4 positive selection. The germline V gene has CDR1 SQVTM and CDR2 ANQGSEA. V gave up 4 bases and J gave up 0 bases, with 13 bases separating them. The length of the CDR3 is 14 residues. The V call is TRBV29-1, the J call TRBJ2-7, with a possible D match to TRBD1 (6 bases). This TCR came from a human donor in good health. The material sequenced was naive CD8+ T cells from blood. The CDR3 nucleotides are TGCAGCGTTGTTCAAGCGGACAGCTCCTACGAGCAGTACTTC. This encodes CSVVQADSSYEQYF.